The 11 T cell receptor beta chains below come from one sample, sequenced in a study of metastatic and nonmetastatic thyroid tumors. Thyroid surgery took place with no prior treatment in any patient. TCRdb re-analyzed the PCR reads through MiXCR. This sample has 20,000 to 25,000 clones, with around 16% found just once. The specimen sequenced was blood. Receptor source: a female donor with papillary thyroid cancer or a benign thyroid nodule (not recorded which). Some clones in this sample may be carry-over from other donors' samples.

This clone has ten or more counts. The chain uses TRBV28 and TRBJ1-3; D remains ambiguous. V lost 3 bases and J 2 bases, leaving 11 bases between the germline ends. CDR3 length equals 15 residues. CDR1 is MDHEN, CDR2 SYDVKM, per germline. The CDR3 coding sequence is TGTGCCAGCAGTTTTCCCAGCCGGGCTGGAAACACCATATATTTT. Translated: CASSFPSRAGNTIYF.

This clone was seen repeatedly, ten times or more. This chain connects TRBV28 to TRBJ1-2; TRBD1 agrees at 11 bases. The CDR3 is 15 residues long. CDR1 and CDR2 (germline): MDHEN, SYDVKM. Trimming took 5 bases from V and 2 from J; bases not matched to a gene: 4. Here the CDR3 DNA reads TGTGCCAGCAGTCTCCGGGACAGGGGGAACTATGGCTACACCTTC. It codes for CASSLRDRGNYGYTF.

In this sample, this clone turned up many times. The chain has TRBV2 and TRBJ1-2, with a possible D match to TRBD1 (5 bases). Germline V gene lookup returns CDR1 SNHLY and CDR2 FYNNEI. The CDR3 sequence is 13 residues long. With 4 bases removed from V and 7 bases from J, the gap between germline ends came to 13 bases. The CDR3: CASSGVRGFGYTF. CDR3 nucleotides: TGTGCCAGCAGTGGAGTACGGGGGTTTGGCTACACCTTC.

This clone was found many times. The gene calls are TRBV25-1 and TRBJ1-2; unclear D gene. V lost 1 base, J lost 6 bases, and 3 bases lay in between. The CDR3 runs 11 residues. From germline, CDR1 is MGHDK and CDR2 SYGVNS. CDR3: CASSEFDGYTF. The CDR3 nucleotides read TGTGCCAGCAGTGAATTTGATGGCTACACCTTC.

This clone has at least ten counts. The chain links TRBV7-9 to TRBJ2-1; TRBD2 matches 7 bases. Germline-derived CDR1 and CDR2 are SEHNR and FQNEAQ (reference sequence). Germline trimming cut 1 base from V and 9 bases from J; bases unmatched to any gene: 3. CDR3 length: 13 residues. The CDR3 DNA follows: TGTGCCAGCAGCTTAGTGGGCGGGAGTGAGCAGTTCTTC. This encodes CASSLVGGSEQFF. Combining the CDR3 with reference TRBV7-9 and TRBJ2-1 gives the whole variable domain DTGVSQNPRHKITKRGQNVTFRCDPISEHNRLYWYRQTLGQGPEFLTYFQNEAQLEKSRLLSDRFSAERPKGSFSTLEIQRTEQGDSAMYLCASSLVGGSEQFFGPGTRLTVL.

The gene calls are TRBV18 and TRBJ2-5, with D unresolved. CDR3 length equals 13 residues. The V and J ends lost 4 bases and 1 base respectively, with 7 bases between them. Germline V gives CDR1 KGHSH, CDR2 LQKENI. CDR3 sequence (DNA): TGTGCCAGCTCACGAACAGTCCAAGAGACCCAGTACTTC. Protein sequence: CASSRTVQETQYF.

This chain links TRBV11-2 with TRBJ2-1, with D tentatively TRBD2 (6 bases). The germline V gene has CDR1 SGHAT and CDR2 FQNNGV. Between the trimmed V and J ends, which lost 5 bases and 7 bases, there was a span of 15 bases. The CDR3 loop spans 14 amino acids. CDR3 nucleotide sequence: TGTGCCAGCAGCCCCCGGGACTCCTCAAATGAGCAGTTCTTC. As protein: CASSPRDSSNEQFF.

This clone was counted at least ten times. This sequence joins TRBV7-2 and TRBJ2-1; no clear D gene. Germline CDR1 SGHTA, CDR2 FQGNSA. V shed 8 bases and J shed 4 bases, with 6 bases lying between them. The CDR3 runs 11 residues. The CDR3 bases are TGTGCCAGCGTTGGGTACAATGAGCAGTTCTTC. Its translation is CASVGYNEQFF.

This clone was seen repeatedly, ten times or more. A read error is possible here, since a much larger clone lies one base away. J is TRBJ1-1 and V is TRBV7-8, with D unresolved. This CDR3 contains 12 residues. Germline CDR1 is SGHVS and CDR2 is FQNEAQ. V lost 4 bases to trimming and J lost 4 bases, with 7 bases between them. The DNA of the CDR3 is TGTGCCAGCAGCTCGTTCGGCACTGAAGCTTTCTTT. As protein: CASSSFGTEAFF. The complete variable domain, with remaining parts taken from reference TRBV7-8 and TRBJ1-1, reads GAGVSQSPRYKVAKRGQDVALRCDPISGHVSLFWYQQALGQGPEFLTYFQNEAQLDKSGLPSDRFFAERPEGSVSTLKIQRTQQEDSAVYLCASSSFGTEAFFGQGTRLTVV.

This clone was counted ten times or more. The chain carries TRBV11-2 and TRBJ2-7, with D hard to call. Trimming pared 1 base from V and 5 bases from J, leaving 3 bases between. Germline CDR1 SGHAT, CDR2 FQNNGV. The CDR3 is 11 residues long. The CDR3 is CASSLVDEQYF. In DNA form, the CDR3 reads TGTGCCAGCAGCTTAGTTGACGAGCAGTACTTC.

This clone was detected many times. The V gene is TRBV7-2, the J gene TRBJ1-5; 9 bases are a match to TRBD1. Germline V gene lookup returns CDR1 SGHTA and CDR2 FQGNSA. The V and J ends lost 5 bases and 5 bases, in that order; junction bases with no gene match: 4. The CDR3 is 14 residues long. The CDR3 reads CASSLQGADQPQHF. CDR3 sequence (DNA): TGTGCCAGCAGCCTACAGGGGGCGGATCAGCCCCAGCATTTT.